The clone carrying this T cell receptor beta chain was found many times. Its cognate antigen is unknown. Trimming took 6 bases from V and 1 from J, leaving 12 bases between them. Germline V lookup: CDR1 MNHNS, CDR2 SASEGT. The CDR3 is 14 amino acids. Using its own MiXCR run on the reads, TCRdb lists one record per CDR3 protein. This repertoire shows roughly 120,000 distinct CDR3 sequences, roughly 30% found once; its top ten account for about three quarters. The data originate from a study of T cell repertoires in cytomegalovirus infection. Study-wide context: Evidence of both CMV infection and a matching HLA type came from public TCR beta signatures.

The study's findings and limits: The ex vivo response was dominated by HLA-C-restricted CMV-specific TCR beta clonotypes.

The V and J genes are TRBV6-1 and TRBJ1-1; D might be TRBD1 (5 bases). The sample consisted of CD8+ T cells from cultured PBMCs, taken from culture after CMV antigen stimulation. This clonotype originated in a human donor in good health (CMV status not recorded). Some clones in this sample may be carry-over from other donors' samples. CDR3 loop: CASSEYGGNTEAFF. In DNA form, the CDR3 reads TGTGCCAGCAGCGAGTATGGGGGGAACACTGAAGCTTTCTTT.